This note documents a single T cell receptor beta chain sequence. This sample stems from a study of long-term antiretroviral therapy in people with HIV. immunoSEQ v3.0 was run at survey level. Measured with immunoSEQ multiplex PCR; TCRdb has only the in-frame clones, and not every one. This sample has 25,000 to 35,000 clones, with 80% to 95% found just once. Sequencing was performed on unsorted PBMCs, taken 3.1 years after starting antiretroviral therapy. The sequence was obtained from a man aged 18 to 35 with HIV.

The CDR3, as DNA: TGTGCCAGCAGCCCTGGGCCTTTGGGGGCTTTCTTT. It codes for CASSPGPLGAFF. The J gene is TRBJ1-1, the V gene TRBV11-2; D gene ambiguous. The CDR3 has 12 residues. V was pared by 5 bases and J by 11 bases, with 15 bases between. Looked up from germline, CDR1 is SGHAT and CDR2 is FQNNGV.